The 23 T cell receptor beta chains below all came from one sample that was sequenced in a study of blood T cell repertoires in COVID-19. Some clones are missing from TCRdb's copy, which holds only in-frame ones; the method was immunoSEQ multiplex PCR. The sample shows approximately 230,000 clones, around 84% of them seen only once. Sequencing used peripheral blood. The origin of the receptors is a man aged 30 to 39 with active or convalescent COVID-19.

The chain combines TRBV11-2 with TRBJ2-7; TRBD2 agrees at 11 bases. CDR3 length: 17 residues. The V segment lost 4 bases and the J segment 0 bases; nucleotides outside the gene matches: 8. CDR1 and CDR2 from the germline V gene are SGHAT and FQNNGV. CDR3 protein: CASSWRGGTSGSYEQYF. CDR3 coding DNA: TGTGCCAGCAGCTGGAGGGGAGGGACTAGCGGCTCCTACGAGCAGTACTTC.

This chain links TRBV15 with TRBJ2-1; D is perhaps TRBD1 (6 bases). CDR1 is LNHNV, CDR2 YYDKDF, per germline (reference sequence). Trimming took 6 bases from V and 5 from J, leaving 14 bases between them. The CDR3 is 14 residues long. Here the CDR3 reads CATSGRKGDNEQFF. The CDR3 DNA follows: TGTGCCACCAGTGGTAGGAAGGGGGACAATGAGCAGTTCTTC.

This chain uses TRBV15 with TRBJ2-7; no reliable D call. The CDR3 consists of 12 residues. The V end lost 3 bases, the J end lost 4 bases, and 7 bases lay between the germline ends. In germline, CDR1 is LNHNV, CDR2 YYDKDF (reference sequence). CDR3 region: CATSSHGYEQYF. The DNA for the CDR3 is TGTGCCACCAGCAGTCACGGGTACGAGCAGTACTTC.

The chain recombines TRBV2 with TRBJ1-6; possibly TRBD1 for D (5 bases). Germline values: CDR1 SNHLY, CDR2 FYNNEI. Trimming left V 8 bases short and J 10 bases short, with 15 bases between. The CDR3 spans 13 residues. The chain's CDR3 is CASGGGSWSPLHF. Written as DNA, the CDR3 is TGTGCCAGCGGCGGGGGATCTTGGTCACCCCTCCACTTT.

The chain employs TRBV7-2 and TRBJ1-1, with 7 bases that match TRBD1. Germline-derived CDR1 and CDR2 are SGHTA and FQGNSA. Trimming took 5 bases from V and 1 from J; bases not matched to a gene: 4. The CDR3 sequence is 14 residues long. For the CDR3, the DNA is TGTGCCAGCAGCGGCGGGACAGCGAACACTGAAGCTTTCTTT. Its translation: CASSGGTANTEAFF.

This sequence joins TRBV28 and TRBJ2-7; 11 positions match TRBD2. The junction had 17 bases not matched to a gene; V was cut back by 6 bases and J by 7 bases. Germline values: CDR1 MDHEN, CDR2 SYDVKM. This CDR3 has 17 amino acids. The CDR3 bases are TGTGCCAGCAGAACCTGGTGGGATAGCGGGGGGGCGGAGGAGCAGTACTTC. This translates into CASRTWWDSGGAEEQYF. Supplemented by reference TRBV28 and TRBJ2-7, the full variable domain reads DVKVTQSSRYLVKRTGEKVFLECVQDMDHENMFWYRQDPGLGLRLIYFSYDVKMKEKGDIPEGYSVSREKKERFSLILESASTNQTSMYLCASRTWWDSGGAEEQYFGPGTRLTVT.

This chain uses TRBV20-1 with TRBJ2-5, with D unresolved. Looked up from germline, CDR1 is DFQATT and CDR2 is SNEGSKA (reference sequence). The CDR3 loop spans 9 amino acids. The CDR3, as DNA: TGCAGACCCGGGGAGACCCAGTACTTC. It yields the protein CRPGETQYF.

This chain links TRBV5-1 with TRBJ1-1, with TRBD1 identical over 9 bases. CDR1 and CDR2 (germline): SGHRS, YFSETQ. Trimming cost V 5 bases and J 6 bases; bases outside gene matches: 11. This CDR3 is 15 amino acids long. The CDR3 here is CASSWDGTGTSEAFF. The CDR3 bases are TGCGCCAGCAGTTGGGACGGGACAGGGACTTCTGAAGCTTTCTTT. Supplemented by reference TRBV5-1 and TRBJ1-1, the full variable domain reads KAGVTQTPRYLIKTRGQQVTLSCSPISGHRSVSWYQQTPGQGLQFLFEYFSETQRNKGNFPGRFSGRQFSNSRSEMNVSTLELGDSALYLCASSWDGTGTSEAFFGQGTRLTVV.

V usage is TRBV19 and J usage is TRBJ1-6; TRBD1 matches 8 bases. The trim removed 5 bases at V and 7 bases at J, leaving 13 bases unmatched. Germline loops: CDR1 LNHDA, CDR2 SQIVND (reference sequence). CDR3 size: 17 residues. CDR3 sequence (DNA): TGTGCCAGTAGTCCGTCCCAGGGGGCAACGGCCAATTCACCCCTCCACTTT. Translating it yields CASSPSQGATANSPLHF. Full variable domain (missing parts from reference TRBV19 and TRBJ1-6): DGGITQSPKYLFRKEGQNVTLSCEQNLNHDAMYWYRQDPGQGLRLIYYSQIVNDFQKGDIAEGYSVSREKKESFPLTVTSAQKNPTAFYLCASSPSQGATANSPLHFGNGTRLTVT.

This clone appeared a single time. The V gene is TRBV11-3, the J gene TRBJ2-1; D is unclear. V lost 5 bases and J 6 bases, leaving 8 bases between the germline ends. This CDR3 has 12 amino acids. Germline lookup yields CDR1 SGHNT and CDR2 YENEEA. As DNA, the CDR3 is TGTGCCAGCAGCCTCAGGCCCAATGAGCAGTTCTTC. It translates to CASSLRPNEQFF.

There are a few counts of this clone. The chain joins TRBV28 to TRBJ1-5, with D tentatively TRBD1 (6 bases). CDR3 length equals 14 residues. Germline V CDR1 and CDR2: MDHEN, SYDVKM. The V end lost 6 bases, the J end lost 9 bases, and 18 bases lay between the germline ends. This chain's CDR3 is CASRQGVLLGPQHF. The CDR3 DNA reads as TGTGCCAGCAGACAGGGAGTCCTACTAGGGCCCCAGCATTTT.

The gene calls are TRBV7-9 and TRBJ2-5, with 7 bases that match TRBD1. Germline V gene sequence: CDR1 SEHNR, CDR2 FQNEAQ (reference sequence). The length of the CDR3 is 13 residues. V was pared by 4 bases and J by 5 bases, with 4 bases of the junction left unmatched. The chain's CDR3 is CASSWGTDETQYF. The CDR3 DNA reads TGTGCCAGCAGCTGGGGGACAGATGAGACCCAGTACTTC.

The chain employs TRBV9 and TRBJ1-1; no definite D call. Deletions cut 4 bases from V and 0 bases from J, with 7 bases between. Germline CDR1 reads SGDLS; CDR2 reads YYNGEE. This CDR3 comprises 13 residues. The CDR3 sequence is CASSPLMNTEAFF. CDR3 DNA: TGTGCCAGCAGCCCTCTTATGAACACTGAAGCTTTCTTT.

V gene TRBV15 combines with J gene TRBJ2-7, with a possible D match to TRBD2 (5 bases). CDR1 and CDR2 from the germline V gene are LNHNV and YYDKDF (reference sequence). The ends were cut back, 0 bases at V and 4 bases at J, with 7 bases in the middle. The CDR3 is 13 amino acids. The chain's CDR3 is CATSRDRGYEQYF. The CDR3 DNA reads TGTGCCACCAGCAGAGATAGAGGGTACGAGCAGTACTTC.

Here the CDR3 DNA reads TGCAGCGTTGAAGGGGTGACAGCCGACTCTAACTATGGCTACACCTTC. It translates to CSVEGVTADSNYGYTF. The rearrangement uses TRBV29-1 and TRBJ1-2, with a tentative D call TRBD1 (5 bases). This CDR3 comprises 16 residues. Looked up from germline, CDR1 is SQVTM and CDR2 is ANQGSEA. The V gene lost 1 base and the J gene lost 0 bases, with 15 bases spanning the gap.

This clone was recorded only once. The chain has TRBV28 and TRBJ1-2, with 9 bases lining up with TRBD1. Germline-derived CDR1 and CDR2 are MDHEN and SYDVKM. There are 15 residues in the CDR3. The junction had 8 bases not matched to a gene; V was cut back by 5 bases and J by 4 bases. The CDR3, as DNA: TGTGCCAGCAGTCATTCGGACAGGGGAGTCTATGGCTACACCTTC. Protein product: CASSHSDRGVYGYTF.

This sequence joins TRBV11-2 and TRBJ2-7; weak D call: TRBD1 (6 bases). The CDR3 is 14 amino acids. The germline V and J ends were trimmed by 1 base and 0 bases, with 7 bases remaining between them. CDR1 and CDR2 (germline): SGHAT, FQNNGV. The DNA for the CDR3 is TGTGCCAGCAGCTTAGCGACAGGCTCCTACGAGCAGTACTTC. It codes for CASSLATGSYEQYF.

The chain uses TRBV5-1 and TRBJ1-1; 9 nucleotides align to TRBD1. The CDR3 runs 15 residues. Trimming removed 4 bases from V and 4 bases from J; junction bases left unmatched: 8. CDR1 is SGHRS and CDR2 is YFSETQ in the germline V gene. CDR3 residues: CASSIRTGDSTEAFF. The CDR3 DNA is TGCGCCAGCAGCATACGGACAGGGGATAGCACTGAAGCTTTCTTT.

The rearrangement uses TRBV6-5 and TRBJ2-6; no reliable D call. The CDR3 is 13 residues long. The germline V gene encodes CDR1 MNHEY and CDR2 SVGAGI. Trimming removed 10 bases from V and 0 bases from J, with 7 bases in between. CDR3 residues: CATKNSGANVLTF. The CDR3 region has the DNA TGTGCCACCAAAAACTCTGGGGCCAACGTCCTGACTTTC.

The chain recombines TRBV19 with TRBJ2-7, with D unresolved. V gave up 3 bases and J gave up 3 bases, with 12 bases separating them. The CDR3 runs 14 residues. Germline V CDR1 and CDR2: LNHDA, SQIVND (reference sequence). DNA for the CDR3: TGTGCCAGTAGTATCGGTCAGGTTAGCTACGAGCAGTACTTC. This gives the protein CASSIGQVSYEQYF.

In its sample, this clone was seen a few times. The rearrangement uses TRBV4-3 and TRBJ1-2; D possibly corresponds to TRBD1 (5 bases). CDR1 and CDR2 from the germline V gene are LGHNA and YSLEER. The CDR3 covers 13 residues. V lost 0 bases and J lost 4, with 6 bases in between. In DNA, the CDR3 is TGCGCCAGCAGCCAAGACAGGGCCTATGGCTACACCTTC. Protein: CASSQDRAYGYTF.

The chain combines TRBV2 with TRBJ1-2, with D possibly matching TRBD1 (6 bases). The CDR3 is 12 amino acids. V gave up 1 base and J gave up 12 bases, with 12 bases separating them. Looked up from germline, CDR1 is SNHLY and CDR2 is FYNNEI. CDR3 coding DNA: TGTGCCAGCAGTGAAGGGCCGGGGACACACACCTTC. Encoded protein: CASSEGPGTHTF.

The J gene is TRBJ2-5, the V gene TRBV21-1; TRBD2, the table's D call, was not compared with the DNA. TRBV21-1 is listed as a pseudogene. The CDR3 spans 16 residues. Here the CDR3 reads CAARRVLAGVNETQYF. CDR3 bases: TGTGCCGCGCGGAGGGTATTAGCGGGAGTAAACGAGACCCAGTACTTC.